A single sample gave rise to the 14 T cell receptor beta chains below, sequenced in a study of identical twins. TCRdb redid the calling of the 5' RACE reads with MiXCR, one entry per CDR3 protein. In the table there are roughly 630,000 distinct CDR3 sequences, 7.1% of which are singletons. This sample also belongs to another study, concerning yellow fever vaccine responses in identical twins.

Material for sequencing was PBMCs. The receptors were sampled from a woman aged 18-29 years in good health.

This clonotype has at least ten counts. The CDR3 loop reads CASSLAVTTNNEQFF. DNA of the CDR3: TGCGCCAGCAGCTTGGCTGTGACCACCAACAATGAGCAGTTCTTC. The chain recombines TRBV5-1 with TRBJ2-1; D unclear. CDR1 and CDR2 from the germline V gene are SGHRS and YFSETQ. The CDR3 totals 15 residues. V shed 0 bases and J shed 5 bases, with 12 bases lying between them.

The sample holds many counts of this clonotype. The DNA for the CDR3 is TGCGCCAGCAGTTATCAGACTAGCAGAATAACCAATGGCAATGAGCAGTTCTTC. It codes for CASSYQTSRITNGNEQFF. The chain couples TRBV5-1 to TRBJ2-1; 7 bases line up with TRBD2. The CDR3 is 18 residues long. Germline V gene data show CDR1 as SGHRS and CDR2 as YFSETQ. J gave up 6 bases and V 5 bases, and 20 bases lay outside the gene matches.

This clonotype occurred many times. The chain links TRBV5-1 to TRBJ2-7; 9 bases fit TRBD1. The CDR3 sequence is 14 residues long. Germline loops: CDR1 SGHRS, CDR2 YFSETQ. V lost 3 bases to trimming and J lost 2 bases; unmatched junction nucleotides: 3. The CDR3 region is CASSSGDRAYEQYF. CDR3 bases: TGCGCCAGCAGCTCCGGGGACAGGGCCTACGAGCAGTACTTC.

The chain couples TRBV11-2 to TRBJ2-7; TRBD2 matches 9 bases. Losses at the gene ends were 5 bases for V and 4 bases for J; bases not matched to a gene: 6. CDR1 and CDR2 (germline): SGHAT, FQNNGV. The CDR3 has 14 amino acids. The chain's CDR3 is CASSQRLAAYEQYV. The DNA for the CDR3 is TGTGCCAGCAGCCAACGACTAGCGGCTTACGAGCAGTACGTC.

This chain links TRBV25-1 with TRBJ2-7, with 12 bases matching TRBD1. Per the germline V gene, CDR1 is MGHDK and CDR2 is SYGVNS. The V gene end was trimmed by 4 bases and the J gene end by 1 base; junction bases not matched to a gene: 5. The CDR3 sequence is 16 residues long. The CDR3 DNA reads as TGTGCCAGCAGTGGACCGGGACAGGGGGCTTCCTACGAGCAGTACTTC. Translation gives CASSGPGQGASYEQYF.

This clonotype was seen at least ten times. CDR3 nucleotide sequence: TGTGCCAGCAGCCAGGGGTACGAGCAGTACGTC. Translated, it gives CASSQGYEQYV. The V call is TRBV12-3 or TRBV12-4, the J call TRBJ2-7; possible D gene TRBD1, 6 bases. This CDR3 has 11 residues. Trimming removed 6 bases from V and 4 bases from J, with 7 bases in between.

This chain links TRBV10-3 with TRBJ2-4, with D possibly called TRBD1 or TRBD2 (5 bases each). CDR3 length: 17 residues. Germline CDR1 ENHRY, CDR2 SYGVKD. V gave up 10 bases and J gave up 9 bases, with 31 bases separating them. CDR3 amino acids: CATRKGKGRDLVGIQYF. CDR3 DNA: TGTGCCACCCGCAAGGGGAAGGGCAGGGACCTTGTGGGCATTCAGTACTTC.

The rearrangement links TRBV4-1 to TRBJ2-5; TRBD2 matches at 8 bases. In germline, CDR1 is MGHRA, CDR2 YSYEKL. Unmatched junction bases numbered 5, after V lost 0 bases and J lost 5 bases. The CDR3 is 15 amino acids. In nucleotides, the CDR3 is TGCGCCAGCAGCCAAGACGGGGGGGATGGGGAGACCCAGTACTTC. It yields the protein CASSQDGGDGETQYF.

This clonotype was found a few times. J is TRBJ1-6 and V is TRBV15; D might be TRBD1 (6 bases). Germline assignment: CDR1 LNHNV and CDR2 YYDKDF (reference sequence). The CDR3 is 16 amino acids. V lost 3 bases to trimming and J lost 6 bases, with 15 bases between them. CDR3 coding DNA: TGTGCCACCAGCAGCCTTGGGGGGCAACGTAATTCACCCCTCCACTTT. It translates to CATSSLGGQRNSPLHF.

This clonotype was seen more than once but under ten times. This CDR3 is CASSYSRTSYEQYV. In DNA, the CDR3 is TGTGCCAGCAGTTACTCTCGGACCTCCTACGAGCAGTACGTC. The chain has TRBV6-5 and TRBJ2-7; D unresolved. This CDR3 region has 14 residues. CDR1 MNHEY and CDR2 SVGAGI come from the germline V gene. Trimming took off 0 bases at V and 0 bases at J, with 6 bases between the two ends.

Many counts were recorded for this clonotype. The chain links TRBV24-1 to TRBJ1-1; maybe TRBD1 (6 bases). Trimming took 0 bases from V and 10 from J, leaving 17 bases between them. The CDR3 extends over 15 amino acids. Germline V gene data show CDR1 as KGHDR and CDR2 as SFDVKD. CDR3 amino acids: CATSDLRRGGGRAFF. The DNA of the CDR3 is TGTGCCACCAGTGATTTGAGGAGGGGAGGGGGGCGAGCTTTCTTT.

The chain employs TRBV6-1 and TRBJ2-1, with 7 positions matching TRBD2. Germline assignment: CDR1 MNHNS and CDR2 SASEGT. The CDR3 runs to 18 residues. J was trimmed by 3 bases and V by 6 bases; bases with no gene match: 17. The CDR3 region is CASSGPREWEGDYNEQFF. The CDR3 nucleotides read TGTGCCAGCAGCGGACCGCGGGAGTGGGAAGGGGACTACAATGAGCAGTTCTTC.

This clonotype was seen only a few times. The J gene is TRBJ2-5, the V gene TRBV20-1; 9 bases map to TRBD1. With 5 bases clipped from V and 2 bases from J, the junction kept 9 bases outside the gene matches. The CDR3 length is 15 residues. Germline assignment: CDR1 DFQATT and CDR2 SNEGSKA (reference sequence). The CDR3 region is CSAQKQGAWQETQYF. In DNA, the CDR3 is TGCAGTGCTCAAAAACAGGGGGCTTGGCAAGAGACCCAGTACTTC.

The table lists this clonotype with a few counts. V is TRBV5-1 and J is TRBJ2-7, with D uncertain. The germline V gene has CDR1 SGHRS and CDR2 YFSETQ. The CDR3 spans 14 residues. V dropped 0 bases and J dropped 5 bases, with 12 bases sitting between them. Here the CDR3 DNA reads TGCGCCAGCAGCTTGGGGGGTCGGGTCGACGAGCAGTACTTC. It codes for CASSLGGRVDEQYF.